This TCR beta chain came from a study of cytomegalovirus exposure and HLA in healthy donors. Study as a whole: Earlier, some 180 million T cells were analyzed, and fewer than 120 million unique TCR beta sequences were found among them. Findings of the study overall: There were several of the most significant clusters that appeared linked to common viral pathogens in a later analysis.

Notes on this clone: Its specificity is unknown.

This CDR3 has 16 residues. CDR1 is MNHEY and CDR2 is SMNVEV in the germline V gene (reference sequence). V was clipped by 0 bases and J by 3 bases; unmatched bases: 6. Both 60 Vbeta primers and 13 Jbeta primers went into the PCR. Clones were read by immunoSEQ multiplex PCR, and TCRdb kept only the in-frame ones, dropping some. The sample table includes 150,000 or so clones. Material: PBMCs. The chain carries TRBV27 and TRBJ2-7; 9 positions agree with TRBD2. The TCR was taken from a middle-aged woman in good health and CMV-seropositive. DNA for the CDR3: TGTGCCAGCAGTTTATCGGGAGCGGGAGGCTACTACGAGCAGTACTTC. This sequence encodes CASSLSGAGGYYEQYF.